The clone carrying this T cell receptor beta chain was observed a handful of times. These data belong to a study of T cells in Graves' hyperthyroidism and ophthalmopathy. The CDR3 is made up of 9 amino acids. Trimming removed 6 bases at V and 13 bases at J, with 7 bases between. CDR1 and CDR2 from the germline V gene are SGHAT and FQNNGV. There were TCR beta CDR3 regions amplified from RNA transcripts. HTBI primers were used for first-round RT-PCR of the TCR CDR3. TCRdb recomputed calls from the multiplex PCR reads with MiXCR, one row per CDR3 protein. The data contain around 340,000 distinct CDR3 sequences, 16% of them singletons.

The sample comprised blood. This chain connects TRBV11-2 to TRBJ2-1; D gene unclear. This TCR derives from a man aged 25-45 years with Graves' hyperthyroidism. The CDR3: CASSSAQFF. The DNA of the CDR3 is TGTGCCAGCAGTTCCGCACAGTTCTTC.